The rows below give T cell receptor beta chains drawn from one sample of a study of beta chain features in type 1 diabetes. Only in-frame clones appear in the TCRdb table, and some are missing; sequencing was by immunoSEQ multiplex PCR. The table records approximately 44,000 clones, 66% of them present only once. Input material: Tregs from blood. Receptor source: a woman under 30 with type 1 diabetes. Both conserved end residues are part of each CDR3. A D gene is named only where the DNA matches it firmly. Size tells how often a clone was seen (once, few, many) or the class of an expanded clone, and some rows leave it out.

TRBJ1-6	TRBD1	few	TRBV7-9	CASRTGWDSPLHF	TGTGCCAGCCGGACAGGGTGGGATTCACCCCTCCACTTT
TRBJ2-3	TRBD2	NA	TRBV18	CASSPPISGGYTDTQYF	TGTGCCAGCTCACCACCGATTAGCGGGGGGTACACAGATACGCAGTATTTT
TRBJ1-6	NA	NA	TRBV6-6	CASSYGRVVSPLHF	TGTGCCAGCAGTTACGGCAGGGTGGTATCACCCCTCCACTTT
TRBJ2-5	NA	NA	TRBV28	CASSFRQVQETQYF	TGTGCCAGCAGTTTTAGACAGGTCCAAGAGACCCAGTACTTC
TRBJ2-7	TRBD1	NA	TRBV6-6	CAVSRDSSYEQYF	TGTGCCGTCAGTCGGGACAGCTCCTACGAGCAGTACTTC
TRBJ2-7	NA	NA	TRBV6-1	CASSDPAGILGRQYF	TGTGCCAGCAGTGACCCCGCGGGGATCCTGGGGCGGCAGTACTTC
TRBJ2-7	NA	few	TRBV30	CAWSVRAVSSYEQYF	TGTGCCTGGAGTGTGCGGGCGGTCAGCTCCTACGAGCAGTACTTC
TRBJ2-7	TRBD1	few	TRBV5-6	CASRRRQGHEQYF	TGTGCCAGCAGGCGCAGACAGGGTCACGAGCAGTACTTC
TRBJ2-1	TRBD1	NA	TRBV2	CASDVYGTGYNEQFF	TGTGCCAGCGATGTCTATGGGACAGGGTACAATGAGCAGTTCTTC
TRBJ2-7	TRBD2	NA	TRBV29-1	CSVVTGRAEDEQYF	TGCAGCGTTGTTACTGGGAGGGCCGAGGACGAGCAGTACTTC
TRBJ1-1	NA	NA	TRBV18	CASSPPKNTLLPFF	TGTGCCAGCTCACCACCAAAAAACACCCTCCTCCCTTTCTTT
TRBJ2-2	TRBD2	NA	TRBV4-1	CASSQGSGSSTGELFF	TGCGCCAGCAGCCAAGGTAGCGGGAGCAGCACCGGGGAGCTGTTTTTT
TRBJ1-6	NA	NA	TRBV6-1	CASSLDRGSPLHF	TGTGCCAGCAGCTTAGACCGGGGTTCACCCCTCCACTTT
TRBJ1-6	TRBD1	NA	TRBV5-1	CASSLGQGGSPLHF	TGCGCCAGCAGCTTGGGACAGGGGGGATCACCCCTCCACTTT
TRBJ1-6	NA	NA	TRBV27	CASSLSSGFYNSPLHF	TGTGCCAGCAGTTTATCTTCCGGTTTCTATAATTCACCCCTCCACTTT
TRBJ2-5	NA	NA	TRBV6-5	CASKRPLPASTQYF	TGTGCCAGCAAGAGGCCCCTCCCAGCATCGACCCAGTACTTC
TRBJ2-7	TRBD2	NA	TRBV6-6	CASIPSPGLGRYEQYF	TGTGCCAGCATCCCTTCACCGGGACTAGGACGATACGAGCAGTACTTC
TRBJ2-7	TRBD1	NA	TRBV5-1	CASSGSRGLYEQYF	TGCGCCAGCAGCGGGTCCAGGGGGCTCTACGAGCAGTACTTC
TRBJ2-2	TRBD1	NA	TRBV7-2	CASSRQGTVNTGELFF	TGTGCCAGCAGCCGCCAAGGGACAGTGAACACCGGGGAGCTGTTTTTT
TRBJ2-6	NA	NA	TRBV10-3	CAISDGDTFSGANVLTF	TGTGCCATCAGTGATGGGGACACTTTCTCTGGGGCCAACGTCCTGACTTTC
TRBJ2-1	NA	few	TRBV29-1	CSARETYNEQFF	TGCAGCGCACGAGAGACCTACAATGAGCAGTTCTTC
TRBJ1-6	NA	NA	TRBV27	CASSGTANSPLHF	TGTGCCAGCAGCGGGACTGCCAATTCACCCCTCCACTTT
TRBJ2-7	TRBD1	few	TRBV5-1	CASSWTGMSYEQYF	TGCGCCAGCAGCTGGACAGGGATGTCCTACGAGCAGTACTTC
TRBJ2-4	NA	NA	TRBV7-9	CASSLARRGAENIQYF	TGTGCCAGCAGCTTAGCGCGCAGGGGGGCTGAAAACATTCAGTACTTC
TRBJ2-3	NA	NA	TRBV30	CAWNFADTQYF	TGTGCCTGGAATTTCGCAGATACGCAGTATTTT
TRBJ2-3	NA	NA	TRBV15	CATSRARDTQYF	TGTGCCACCAGCAGAGCCAGGGATACGCAGTATTTT
TRBJ1-2	NA	few	TRBV6-1	CAIGSIYGYTF	TGTGCCATAGGGAGTATCTATGGCTACACCTTC
TRBJ2-3	NA	NA	TRBV29-1	CSVDGPGQSADTQYF	TGCAGCGTTGATGGTCCCGGACAGTCCGCTGATACGCAGTATTTT
TRBJ2-7	NA	NA	TRBV5-1	CASSLAGDSYEQYF	TGCGCCAGCAGCTTGGCGGGGGACTCCTACGAGCAGTACTTC
TRBJ2-7	NA	NA	TRBV7-2	CASSLTSGLGYEQYF	TGTGCCAGCAGCTTAACGAGCGGGCTTGGGTACGAGCAGTACTTC
TRBJ2-7	TRBD1	NA	TRBV9	CASSPGTALRSSYEQYF	TGTGCCAGCAGCCCCGGGACAGCTCTAAGAAGCTCCTACGAGCAGTACTTC
TRBJ1-2	TRBD1	NA	TRBV6-5	CASRPRQGPNYGYTF	TGTGCCAGCAGACCCAGACAGGGGCCCAACTATGGCTACACCTTC
TRBJ2-6	NA	NA	TRBV7-2	CASSGGGAGANVLTF	TGTGCCAGCAGCGGAGGGGGGGCAGGGGCCAACGTCCTGACTTTC
TRBJ2-6	NA	NA	TRBV15	CATSRDRDSGANVLTF	TGTGCCACCAGCAGAGACAGGGACTCTGGGGCCAACGTCCTGACTTTC
TRBJ1-1	TRBD1	NA	TRBV7-2	CASKGQLNTEAFF	TGTGCCAGCAAGGGACAGTTGAACACTGAAGCTTTCTTT
TRBJ1-5	NA	NA	TRBV7-9	CASGRGAGMGPQHF	TGTGCCAGCGGAAGGGGTGCGGGAATGGGGCCCCAGCATTTT
TRBJ2-5	NA	NA	TRBV5-1	CASSYAAGFETQYF	TGCGCCAGCAGCTACGCGGCGGGATTCGAGACCCAGTACTTC
TRBJ2-5	NA	NA	TRBV7-9	CASWEMGETQYF	TGTGCGTCATGGGAGATGGGCGAGACCCAGTACTTC
TRBJ2-7	NA	few	TRBV27	CASSSGSAGGYEQYF	TGTGCCAGCTCAAGTGGTAGTGCCGGGGGCTACGAGCAGTACTTC
TRBJ2-7	NA	once	TRBV25-1	CASSELNSYEQYF	TGTGCCAGCAGTGAATTAAACAGCTACGAGCAGTACTTC
TRBJ1-3	TRBD1	medium-sized	TRBV6-1	CASSRGPGNTIYF	TGTGCCAGCAGTAGGGGGCCTGGAAACACCATATATTTT
TRBJ2-2	TRBD2	NA	TRBV10-3	CAISESSGSINTGELFF	TGTGCCATCAGTGAGTCTAGCGGGAGTATTAACACCGGGGAGCTGTTTTTT
TRBJ2-7	NA	few	TRBV11-2	CASSLQGLGEQYF	TGTGCCAGCAGCTTACAGGGGCTGGGCGAGCAGTACTTC
TRBJ2-7	TRBD1	NA	TRBV5-1	CASRWTGDFYEQYF	TGCGCCAGCCGCTGGACAGGGGACTTCTACGAGCAGTACTTC
TRBJ2-3	NA	NA	TRBV9	CASSPRGHMRGTDTQYF	TGTGCCAGCAGCCCCCGGGGACATATGCGTGGCACAGATACGCAGTATTTT
TRBJ2-3	NA	NA	TRBV14	CASSQETGTQYF	TGTGCCAGCAGCCAAGAGACGGGGACGCAGTATTTT
TRBJ2-5	NA	once	TRBV29-1	CSVEDYETQYF	TGCAGCGTGGAGGATTACGAGACCCAGTACTTC
TRBJ2-4	TRBD1	NA	TRBV15	CATSRAGQGTKNIQYF	TGTGCCACCAGCAGAGCGGGACAGGGAACCAAAAACATTCAGTACTTC
TRBJ1-2	TRBD1	NA	TRBV19	CASNLAGGSMGGGYTF	TGTGCCAGTAACCTGGCAGGGGGCAGTATGGGTGGTGGCTACACCTTC
TRBJ2-3	TRBD2	NA	TRBV7-8	CASSLEGGGARDTQYF	TGTGCCAGCAGCTTAGAGGGCGGGGGGGCCCGAGATACGCAGTATTTT